The TCR beta chain under discussion was sequenced for a study of T cells in Graves' hyperthyroidism and ophthalmopathy. Whole-study context: Initial diagnosis, before any treatment, was when peripheral blood was collected.

Points from the study as a whole: Researchers found most expanded thyroid clonotypes above 0.001 in blood as well.

Newly diagnosed hyperthyroidism patients aged 18 to 65 years had disease lasting under 2 months. Each diagnosis was grounded in clinical symptoms, serum thyroxine and TRAb, thyroid ultrasound, and orbital computed tomography. This clonotype was recorded many times. The antigen is not known. Trimming left V 2 bases short and J 10 bases short, with 17 bases between. The CDR3 has 14 residues. CDR1 is LGHDT, CDR2 YNNKEL, per germline (reference sequence). The source material, RNA transcripts, was used to amplify TCR beta CDR3 regions. When the TCR CDR3 underwent first-round RT-PCR, the HTBI primer set was used. TCRdb re-derived calls from the multiplex PCR reads in MiXCR, one entry per CDR3 protein. The table lists fewer than 900,000 distinct CDR3 sequences, roughly a sixth of them singletons.

Sequenced material: blood. J is TRBJ1-1 and V is TRBV3-1; no firm D call. The TCR was taken from a woman aged 45-59 years with Graves' hyperthyroidism that later progressed to Graves' ophthalmopathy. The CDR3 sequence is CASSQTLLDPSAFF. The DNA of the CDR3 is TGTGCCAGCAGCCAAACCCTCTTAGACCCTTCAGCTTTCTTT.